The 24 T cell receptor beta chains in this list originate from one sample, sequenced in a study of blood T cell repertoires in COVID-19. Libraries were prepared by immunoSEQ multiplex PCR; TCRdb keeps only in-frame clonotypes and omits some of them. The sample yields about 260,000 clones, roughly four fifths seen once. The sample was PBMCs or T cells enriched from blood (not recorded which). The source of these receptors is a man under 40 with acute COVID-19.

V usage is TRBV28 and J usage is TRBJ1-4; tentative D call: TRBD1 (6 bases). The ends were cut back, 6 bases at V and 8 bases at J, with 16 bases in the middle. The CDR3 contains 14 residues. Germline CDR1 MDHEN, CDR2 SYDVKM. The chain's CDR3 is CASSPRQGWEKLFF. The CDR3, as DNA: TGTGCCAGCAGCCCGAGGCAGGGGTGGGAAAAACTGTTTTTT.

The chain combines TRBV13 with TRBJ2-2, with no clear D. This CDR3 is 14 amino acids long. Trimming left V 3 bases short and J 5 bases short, with 10 bases between. Per germline, CDR1 PRHDT and CDR2 FYEKMQ (reference sequence). CDR3 residues: CASSLGPSTGELFF. The CDR3 DNA reads TGTGCCAGCAGCTTGGGCCCGTCAACCGGGGAGCTGTTTTTT.

The genes are TRBV6-5 and TRBJ1-1, with TRBD1 matching 8 bases. V trimming: 2 bases; J trimming: 0 bases; junction bases outside the gene matches: 2. The CDR3 has 15 amino acids. CDR1 is MNHEY, CDR2 SVGAGI, per germline. The CDR3 spells CASSYDRGMNTEAFF. CDR3 sequence (DNA): TGTGCCAGCAGTTACGACAGGGGTATGAACACTGAAGCTTTCTTT.

The genes are TRBV11-3 and TRBJ2-2; TRBD2 is a possible D gene (7 bases). The CDR3 is 16 residues long. Per germline, CDR1 SGHNT and CDR2 YENEEA. The germline V and J ends were trimmed by 0 bases and 4 bases, with 12 bases remaining between them. The CDR3 is CASSLDLGGRTGELFF. The CDR3 DNA reads as TGTGCCAGCAGCTTAGATCTCGGGGGGCGCACCGGGGAGCTGTTTTTT.

The V call is TRBV6-4, the J call TRBJ1-2; 10 bases align to TRBD1. V lost 6 bases to trimming and J lost 4 bases; unmatched junction nucleotides: 11. CDR1 and CDR2 (germline): MRHNA, SNTAGT. The CDR3 is made up of 16 amino acids. The chain's CDR3 is CASRHEGTGVGYGYTF. CDR3 nucleotide sequence: TGTGCCAGCAGACATGAAGGGACAGGGGTTGGCTATGGCTACACCTTC.

The chain has TRBV19 and TRBJ1-5; D gene unclear. The ends were cut back, 7 bases at V and 8 bases at J, with 15 bases in the middle. CDR1 is LNHDA, CDR2 SQIVND, per germline (reference sequence). This CDR3 region has 13 residues. The CDR3 sequence: CASTPEGGKPQHF. The CDR3 DNA reads as TGTGCCAGTACCCCGGAGGGCGGCAAGCCCCAGCATTTT.

The count of this clone is one. The gene calls are TRBV28 and TRBJ1-2; 7 bases line up with TRBD1. The CDR3 extends over 14 amino acids. Looked up from germline, CDR1 is MDHEN and CDR2 is SYDVKM. J lost 3 bases, V lost 4 bases, and 5 bases had no gene match. The CDR3, as DNA: TGTGCCAGCAGTTCAGGACAGGTGGACTATGGCTACACCTTC. Translating gives CASSSGQVDYGYTF.

V usage is TRBV11-2 and J usage is TRBJ2-1; no reliable D call. V was trimmed by 1 base and J by 8 bases, leaving 12 bases between them. Germline CDR1 and CDR2: SGHAT and FQNNGV. This CDR3 is built from 14 residues. The CDR3 region has the DNA TGTGCCAGCAGCTTAGTCGTCAGACGGGATGAGCAGTTCTTC. Protein sequence: CASSLVVRRDEQFF.

The J gene is TRBJ2-2, the V gene TRBV7-9; TRBD1 agrees at 7 bases. Germline V lookup: CDR1 SEHNR, CDR2 FQNEAQ (reference sequence). Trimming removed 5 bases from V and 5 bases from J; junction bases left unmatched: 8. The CDR3 runs to 15 residues. The chain's CDR3 is CASSGTGVVTGELFF. CDR3 DNA sequence: TGTGCCAGCAGCGGAACAGGGGTTGTTACCGGGGAGCTGTTTTTT.

The chain employs TRBV14 and TRBJ2-1; D is possibly TRBD2 (5 bases). V lost 0 bases and J lost 14, with 11 bases in between. The CDR3 consists of 12 residues. Germline assignment: CDR1 SGHDN and CDR2 FVKESK. The CDR3 bases are TGTGCCAGCAGCCAAGAACGCCTGAGGGAGTTCTTC. This encodes CASSQERLREFF.

This clone came up a few times. This chain uses TRBV6-5 with TRBJ2-1; a possible D gene is TRBD2 (7 bases). Germline CDR1 is MNHEY and CDR2 is SVGAGI. V was pared by 5 bases and J by 3 bases, with 14 bases between. This CDR3 comprises 15 residues. The CDR3, as DNA: TGTGCCAGCAGTCCGAGGGGGGAGGGCTACAATGAGCAGTTCTTC. Translating gives CASSPRGEGYNEQFF.

V usage is TRBV6-2 or TRBV6-3 and J usage is TRBJ2-6; no definite D call. The ends were cut back, 5 bases at V and 0 bases at J, with 8 bases in the middle. Germline V CDR1 and CDR2: MNHEY, SVGEGT. This CDR3 region has 15 residues. CDR3 nucleotides: TGTGCCAGCAGTCAGGATAACTCTGGGGCCAACGTCCTGACTTTC. Protein: CASSQDNSGANVLTF.

The DNA for the CDR3 is TGTGCCAGCAGCTCCCCGGGACTAGCGGAAACATCCTACAATGAGCAGTTCTTC. This translates into CASSSPGLAETSYNEQFF. The chain carries TRBV7-3 and TRBJ2-1; 11 bases are shared with TRBD2. The CDR3 loop spans 18 amino acids. V trimming: 4 bases; J trimming: 1 base; junction bases outside the gene matches: 9. Germline loops: CDR1 SGHTA, CDR2 FQGTGA. Full variable domain (missing parts from reference TRBV7-3 and TRBJ2-1): GAGVSQTPSNKVTEKGKYVELRCDPISGHTALYWYRQSLGQGPEFLIYFQGTGAADDSGLPNDRFFAVRPEGSVSTLKIQRTERGDSAVYLCASSSPGLAETSYNEQFFGPGTRLTVL.

CDR3 coding DNA: TGTGCCAGCAGCGGGATTCGGGACAGGGGAAACACCATATATTTT. This codes for CASSGIRDRGNTIYF. The chain couples TRBV2 to TRBJ1-3; TRBD1 matches 8 bases. This CDR3 has 15 amino acids. V dropped 6 bases and J dropped 4; count of bases not matched to a gene: 8. The V gene's germline CDR1 is SNHLY and CDR2 FYNNEI.

The chain employs TRBV7-6 and TRBJ2-5, with 7 bases identical to TRBD1. Per germline, CDR1 SGHVS and CDR2 FNYEAQ. The CDR3 is 17 residues long. Unmatched junction bases numbered 11, after V lost 0 bases and J lost 4 bases. The CDR3 nucleotides read TGTGCCAGCAGCTTAGCCGAGACAGGGTGGTCCGGAGAGACCCAGTACTTC. Protein product: CASSLAETGWSGETQYF.

The chain combines TRBV3-1 (or the pseudogene TRBV3-2) with TRBJ2-2; 15 positions match TRBD2. Germline CDR1 LGHDT, CDR2 YNNKEL (reference sequence). The CDR3 is made up of 16 amino acids. V was clipped by 4 bases and J by 6 bases; unmatched bases: 3. The CDR3 nucleotides read TGTGCCAGCAGCCGTGGACTAGCGGGGGGGTCCGGGGAGCTGTTTTTT. This gives the protein CASSRGLAGGSGELFF.

This sequence joins TRBV4-1 and TRBJ2-2; 10 positions agree with TRBD2. CDR1 MGHRA and CDR2 YSYEKL come from the germline V gene. The CDR3 is made up of 18 amino acids. The V and J ends lost 1 base and 2 bases, in that order; junction bases with no gene match: 7. The CDR3 region is CASSQGGLAGANTGELFF. In DNA form, the CDR3 reads TGCGCCAGCAGCCAAGGTGGGCTAGCGGGAGCTAACACCGGGGAGCTGTTTTTT.

This chain uses TRBV6-5 with TRBJ2-1; a weak D match, TRBD1 (5 bases). Germline V gene lookup returns CDR1 MNHEY and CDR2 SVGAGI. Trimming pared 6 bases from V and 8 bases from J, leaving 14 bases between. This CDR3 spans 13 amino acids. The CDR3 coding sequence is TGTGCCAGCAGGATAGGGGCCTGGGATGAGCAGTTCTTC. It specifies CASRIGAWDEQFF.

The rearrangement joins TRBV18 to TRBJ1-1; D uncertain. V lost 6 bases, J lost 5 bases, and 7 bases lay in between. In germline, CDR1 is KGHSH, CDR2 LQKENI. The CDR3 has 11 residues. CDR3 nucleotide sequence: TGTGCCAGCTCGCCGGGGACTGAAGCTTTCTTT. This sequence encodes CASSPGTEAFF.

Only one count was recorded for this clone. The chain uses TRBV27 and TRBJ1-4; D gene unclear. Germline V gene data show CDR1 as MNHEY and CDR2 as SMNVEV (reference sequence). The CDR3 covers 15 residues. The V and J ends lost 5 bases and 8 bases respectively, with 18 bases between them. CDR3 in DNA: TGTGCCAGCAGTCACTCGGGTGCACGTAGGGAAAAACTGTTTTTT. Amino acid sequence: CASSHSGARREKLFF.

The chain has TRBV28 and TRBJ2-1; the D is unclear. Germline V gene lookup returns CDR1 MDHEN and CDR2 SYDVKM. The ends were cut back, 10 bases at V and 1 base at J, with 11 bases in the middle. The CDR3 sequence is 13 residues long. For the CDR3, the DNA is TGTGCCACCTCTCCCAGGTCCTACAATGAGCAGTTCTTC. This sequence encodes CATSPRSYNEQFF.

The chain is built from TRBV6-5 and TRBJ1-6; D uncertain. The CDR3 extends over 14 amino acids. The V and J ends lost 6 bases and 5 bases respectively, with 11 bases between them. The V gene's germline CDR1 is MNHEY and CDR2 SVGAGI. CDR3 region: CASRRPPDNSPLHF. CDR3 DNA: TGTGCCAGCAGGCGTCCCCCGGATAATTCACCCCTCCACTTT.

The CDR3 region has the DNA TGTGCCACCAGCAGGGACAACACAGGGGGGAACACTGAAGCTTTCTTT. Its protein product is CATSRDNTGGNTEAFF. This rearrangement joins TRBV15 to TRBJ1-1; TRBD1 agrees at 8 bases. The J segment lost 1 base and the V segment lost 3 bases, leaving 7 bases of the junction unmatched. Germline V lookup: CDR1 LNHNV, CDR2 YYDKDF (reference sequence). The CDR3 runs 16 residues.

The CDR3 spells CATTRNTGELFF. The CDR3 region has the DNA TGCGCCACCACACGGAACACCGGGGAGCTGTTTTTT. The chain recombines TRBV5-1 with TRBJ2-2; D remains ambiguous. The germline CDR1 and CDR2 sequences are SGHRS and YFSETQ. V lost 9 bases and J lost 1, with 7 bases in between. The CDR3 covers 12 residues.